Shown below are 2 T cell receptor beta chains from a single sample sequenced in a study of OX40 agonist ivuxolimab in advanced cancers. Produced via immunoSEQ multiplex PCR; TCRdb's table is partial and in-frame only. The data show 70,000 or so clones, 90% seen once. Here the sequenced sample was CD4+ or CD8+ T cells sorted from blood, taken in a trial of the OX40 agonist ivuxolimab. The receptors derive from an adult with an advanced solid tumor such as melanoma, head and neck, liver or kidney cancer.

Comments on this clone: Other DNA sequences from this sample encode an identical CDR3 as well. Here the CDR3 DNA reads TGTGCCAGCAGGGGACGAAGTAGCAATCAGCCCCAGCATTTT. Translated, it gives CASRGRSSNQPQHF. V usage is TRBV6-5 and J usage is TRBJ1-5, with D possibly TRBD1 on 5 matching bases. V lost 6 bases to trimming and J lost 0 bases, with 9 bases between them. The CDR3 contains 14 residues. Germline-derived CDR1 and CDR2 are MNHEY and SVGAGI.

The J gene is TRBJ2-7, the V gene TRBV13, with no clear D. V lost 2 bases and J lost 3, with 14 bases in between. The CDR3 has 15 amino acids. Looked up from germline, CDR1 is PRHDT and CDR2 is FYEKMQ (reference sequence). The CDR3 reads CASSLLVAEFYEQYF. CDR3 DNA sequence: TGTGCCAGCAGCTTACTCGTCGCCGAGTTCTACGAGCAGTACTTC. Supplemented by reference TRBV13 and TRBJ2-7, the full variable domain reads AAGVIQSPRHLIKEKRETATLKCYPIPRHDTVYWYQQGPGQDPQFLISFYEKMQSDKGSIPDRFSAQQFSDYHSELNMSSLELGDSALYFCASSLLVAEFYEQYFGPGTRLTVT.